The 8 T cell receptor beta chains in this list originate from one sample, sequenced in a study of blood T cell repertoires in COVID-19. Using immunoSEQ multiplex PCR, the repertoire was profiled, and TCRdb retains in-frame clones only, with some absent. In the table there are 65,000 to 85,000 clones, 86% of which are singletons. The specimen sequenced was peripheral blood. Receptor source: a man aged 45-60 years with active COVID-19.

The table lists this clone with a count of one. The rearrangement joins TRBV5-4 to TRBJ1-3; TRBD1 agrees at 7 bases. There are 15 residues in the CDR3. From germline, CDR1 is SGHNT and CDR2 YYREEE (reference sequence). Trimming removed 4 bases from V and 3 bases from J; junction bases left unmatched: 7. CDR3 amino acids: CASSAGTGVGNTIYF. The CDR3 DNA sequence: TGTGCCAGCAGCGCCGGTACAGGGGTTGGAAACACCATATATTTT. The variable domain in full, with the rest retrieved from reference TRBV5-4 and TRBJ1-3, is ETGVTQSPTHLIKTRGQQVTLRCSSQSGHNTVSWYQQALGQGPQFIFQYYREEENGRGNFPPRFSGLQFPNYSSELNVNALELDDSALYLCASSAGTGVGNTIYFGEGSWLTVV.

This chain links TRBV27 with TRBJ2-6, with 11 bases identical to TRBD1. The CDR3 sequence is 19 residues long. CDR1 MNHEY and CDR2 SMNVEV come from the germline V gene (reference sequence). The trim removed 6 bases at V and 0 bases at J, leaving 10 bases unmatched. The DNA for the CDR3 is TGTGCCAGCAGCCGGATGGGACAGGGGGTTTCCTCTGGGGCCAACGTCCTGACTTTC. This gives the protein CASSRMGQGVSSGANVLTF. The complete variable domain, with remaining parts taken from reference TRBV27 and TRBJ2-6, reads EAQVTQNPRYLITVTGKKLTVTCSQNMNHEYMSWYRQDPGLGLRQIYYSMNVEVTDKGDVPEGYKVSRKEKRNFPLILESPSPNQTSLYFCASSRMGQGVSSGANVLTFGAGSRLTVL.

The chain uses TRBV5-1 and TRBJ2-7; 10 nucleotides line up with TRBD2. V shed 2 bases and J 6 bases; nucleotides not matched to a gene: 14. CDR1 and CDR2 from the germline V gene are SGHRS and YFSETQ. The CDR3 is made up of 17 amino acids. The CDR3 DNA reads as TGCGCCAGCAGCTTAGGGCCCGGGACTAGCGATCGAGGCGAGCAGTACTTC. Residues: CASSLGPGTSDRGEQYF.

The CDR3: CASARTGGADTQYF. In DNA form, the CDR3 reads TGTGCCAGCGCTAGGACAGGGGGCGCAGATACGCAGTATTTT. The chain carries TRBV7-2 and TRBJ2-3; 11 bases fit TRBD1. This CDR3 contains 14 residues. CDR1 and CDR2 (germline): SGHTA, FQGNSA. The trim removed 8 bases at V and 4 bases at J, leaving 5 bases unmatched.

This chain connects TRBV7-9 to TRBJ2-5; 8 nucleotides match TRBD2. Trimming took 2 bases from V and 1 from J; bases not matched to a gene: 12. Looked up from germline, CDR1 is SEHNR and CDR2 is FQNEAQ (reference sequence). CDR3 length: 18 residues. The CDR3 bases are TGTGCCAGCAGCTTAACGGCAGGCGGGGGGTTTTTCCAAGAGACCCAGTACTTC. Translated: CASSLTAGGGFFQETQYF.

J is TRBJ2-3 and V is TRBV5-1; D remains ambiguous. Trimming left V 0 bases short and J 5 bases short, with 16 bases between. The CDR3 is made up of 16 amino acids. Germline CDR1 is SGHRS and CDR2 is YFSETQ. The CDR3 DNA sequence: TGCGCCAGCAGCTTGGCCTTTAGTCCCTCGGGAGATACGCAGTATTTT. Translating it yields CASSLAFSPSGDTQYF. The full variable domain, in which reference TRBV5-1 and TRBJ2-3 provide the parts outside the CDR3, is KAGVTQTPRYLIKTRGQQVTLSCSPISGHRSVSWYQQTPGQGLQFLFEYFSETQRNKGNFPGRFSGRQFSNSRSEMNVSTLELGDSALYLCASSLAFSPSGDTQYFGPGTRLTVL.

This clone was observed a single time. The chain has TRBV28 and TRBJ2-6, with TRBD1 matching over 8 bases. The CDR3 extends over 16 amino acids. V trimming: 10 bases; J trimming: 0 bases; junction bases outside the gene matches: 8. Per the germline V gene, CDR1 is MDHEN and CDR2 is SYDVKM. The CDR3 loop reads CATSGTGDSGANVLTF. The CDR3 nucleotides are TGTGCCACCTCCGGGACAGGTGACTCTGGGGCCAACGTCCTGACTTTC.

For the CDR3, the DNA is TGTGCCAGCAGCCCGCGTAGGCAGGGAAGACCTAGCGGGAGGCTGCTTCCTCACAATGAGCAGTTCTTC. Its translation is CASSPRRQGRPSGRLLPHNEQFF. This chain joins TRBV9 and TRBJ2-1; 11 bases match TRBD2. Per germline, CDR1 SGDLS and CDR2 YYNGEE. The V gene end was trimmed by 4 bases and the J gene end by 5 bases; junction bases not matched to a gene: 29. This CDR3 contains 23 residues.